A selection of T cell receptor beta chains follows, all from one sample in a study of blood T cells in healthy people across ages. TCRdb reprocessed the 5' RACE reads via MiXCR and lists one record per CDR3 protein. Of more than 800,000 distinct CDR3 sequences listed, about 30% are singletons. The sequencing sample was made of blood. Receptor source: a woman aged 80 or over in good health. Each CDR3 is given with its conserved first and last residue. D genes are given only for firm matches. Clone size is not always given. Where it is, it says once, few, many or a class for expanded clones.

v_gene	d_gene	abundance	j_gene	CDR3nt	CDR3aa
TRBV7-2	TRBD1	few	TRBJ1-6	TGTGCCAGCAGCCGGCCGACAGGGGATAATTCACCCCTCCACTTT	CASSRPTGDNSPLHF
TRBV11-2	TRBD2	many	TRBJ2-5	TGTGCCAGCAGCTTTTTATTACCGACTAGCGGGGGTGAGACCCAGTACTTC	CASSFLLPTSGGETQYF
TRBV27	NA	few	TRBJ1-2	TGTGCCAGCAGTTCGGCTGGAGCTAACTATGGCTACACCTTC	CASSSAGANYGYTF
TRBV6-2/TRBV6-3	NA	few	TRBJ2-3	TGTGCCAGCGACAGTTACAGGGCAGGCACAGATACGCAGTATTTT	CASDSYRAGTDTQYF
TRBV20-1	TRBD1	few	TRBJ2-2	TGCAGTGCTAGAGGGGACAGGGCGACCGGGGAGCTGTTTTTT	CSARGDRATGELFF
TRBV4-1	NA	NA	TRBJ1-5	TGCGCCAGCAGCCAAGATGACGTCCGGGGTAGCAATCAGCCCCAGCATTTT	CASSQDDVRGSNQPQHF
TRBV18	TRBD1	NA	TRBJ2-4	TGTGCCAGCTCACCACCGCCGGGACAGAAAAACATTCAGTACTTC	CASSPPPGQKNIQYF
TRBV7-2	NA	NA	TRBJ2-7	TGTGCCAGCAGCCGGACTTCTATATCCTACGAGCAGTACTTC	CASSRTSISYEQYF
TRBV11-2	TRBD1	many	TRBJ2-5	TGTGCCAGCAGCTTATGGGCGGCCGCAGGGGGGACCCAGTACTTC	CASSLWAAAGGTQYF
TRBV6-6	TRBD1	many	TRBJ2-7	TGTGCCAGCAGTTACGCGGGACAGGTTGGGGAGCAGTACTTC	CASSYAGQVGEQYF
TRBV2	NA	many	TRBJ2-3	TGTGCCAGCAGTGAAGCACACGCGTATTTT	CASSEAHAYF
TRBV3-1	NA	few	TRBJ2-5	TGTGCCAGCAGCCAAGAACCGGTGGGTGGGGAGCAGTACTTC	CASSQEPVGGEQYF
TRBV10-2	TRBD1	few	TRBJ1-1	TGCGCCAGCACTAGGGCCGACAGGGGCCAGAACACTGAAGCTTTCTTT	CASTRADRGQNTEAFF
TRBV10-3	TRBD1	NA	TRBJ1-4	TGTGCCATCAGTGAACGGGGACAGAGATCTCAACTGTTTTTT	CAISERGQRSQLFF
TRBV27	TRBD2	many	TRBJ2-1	TGTGCCAGCAGGCAATCTAGCGGGGGATGGGTCAATGAGCAGTTCTTC	CASRQSSGGWVNEQFF
TRBV5-6	NA	many	TRBJ2-1	TGTGCCAGCAGCTTGGCGACCATCAATGAGCAGTTCTTC	CASSLATINEQFF
TRBV4-1	NA	NA	TRBJ1-4	TGCGCCAGCAGCCGAGAACCAACTAATGAAAAACTGTTTTTT	CASSREPTNEKLFF
TRBV12-3/TRBV12-4	TRBD1	few	TRBJ1-4	TGTGCCAGCAGCCAACACAGGGGGCGAGAAAAACTGTTTTTT	CASSQHRGREKLFF
TRBV7-9	TRBD2	few	TRBJ2-2	TGTGCCAGCAGCTTAGCAAGTCGGGGGGCCGGGGAGCTGTTTTTT	CASSLASRGAGELFF
TRBV5-1	TRBD1	few	TRBJ2-4	TGCGCCAGCAGCTTGGCCCCAGGGGGCGAAAACATTCAGTACTTC	CASSLAPGGENIQYF
TRBV12-3/TRBV12-4	NA	NA	TRBJ2-3	TGTGCCGCTAAAGCAGGAAGCACAGATACGCAATATTTT	CAAKAGSTDTQYF
TRBV12-3/TRBV12-4	NA	NA	TRBJ1-5	TGTGCCAGCAGTCAAGCGGGGTCCTTTAGCAATCAGCCCCAGCATTTT	CASSQAGSFSNQPQHF
TRBV6-1	NA	many	TRBJ1-4	TGTGCCAGCAGACGAGGGAGTGAAAAACTGTTTTTT	CASRRGSEKLFF
TRBV19	NA	NA	TRBJ2-3	TGTGCCAGTAGTAGGAGTATAGGCCAGCTCAGCACAGATACGCAGTATTTT	CASSRSIGQLSTDTQYF
TRBV11-3	TRBD2	NA	TRBJ2-5	TGTGCCAGCAGCGCCCCTAGGGCTAGCGGGGGTCAAGAGACCCAGTACTTC	CASSAPRASGGQETQYF
TRBV5-1	TRBD2	many	TRBJ2-3	TGCGCCAGCAGCTCGGGCCCCATTCGGTCTAGCGGGAGAACTAGCACAGATACGCAGTATTTT	CASSSGPIRSSGRTSTDTQYF
TRBV14	TRBD1	few	TRBJ1-6	TGTGCCAGCAGCCAAGAACAGGGGACCTATAATTCACCCCTCCACTTT	CASSQEQGTYNSPLHF
TRBV6-2/TRBV6-3	NA	many	TRBJ2-4	TGTGCCAGCAGTCCCAAAAACATTCAGTACTTC	CASSPKNIQYF
TRBV7-2	NA	many	TRBJ2-7	TGTGCCAGCAGCTTAGCGGTAGGCTTGATGGGCGAGCAGTACTTC	CASSLAVGLMGEQYF
TRBV29-1	TRBD2	NA	TRBJ2-1	TGCAGCGTTGTCGTCCCGGGAGGGAGAGATGAGCAGTTCTTC	CSVVVPGGRDEQFF
TRBV5-8	TRBD2	few	TRBJ2-3	TGTGCCAGCAGCTCGGGACTAGCGGGGGGCCTAGGCACAGATACGCAGTATTTT	CASSSGLAGGLGTDTQYF
TRBV7-9	NA	NA	TRBJ1-2	NA	CASSWGQGIYGDTF
TRBV30	NA	few	TRBJ2-7	TGTGCCTGGAGTGGGGGGGGGACACTATACGAGCAGTACTTC	CAWSGGGTLYEQYF
TRBV7-9	TRBD1	many	TRBJ2-4	TGTGCCAGCAGCTCCGGACAGGGGGCTGGCTTTCTCCTAGCCAAAAACATTCAGTACTTC	CASSSGQGAGFLLAKNIQYF
TRBV6-2/TRBV6-3	NA	few	TRBJ2-2	TGTGCCAGCAGTTACAATTCGCCTACTTCCGGGGAGCTGTTTTTT	CASSYNSPTSGELFF
TRBV5-1	TRBD1	NA	TRBJ2-7	TGCGCCAGCAGCTCCGTGCTCGGGACAGGGGACGAGCAGTACTTC	CASSSVLGTGDEQYF
TRBV12-3/TRBV12-4	NA	NA	TRBJ2-2	TGTGACAGCAGTTTAGGGGGGGGCGGCACCGGGGAGCTGTTTTTT	CDSSLGGGGTGELFF
TRBV12-3/TRBV12-4	TRBD1	NA	TRBJ1-2	TGTGCCAGCAGTTTGGGGGGACAGCGTTTTAACTATGGCTACACCTTC	CASSLGGQRFNYGYTF
TRBV11-3	TRBD2	NA	TRBJ2-7	TGTGCCAGCAGCCAAGGACTAGCGGGGAGAAGAACCCAGTACTTC	CASSQGLAGRRTQYF
TRBV6-6	NA	NA	TRBJ1-4	TGTGCCAGCTCGTCCCGGCCTCCGGAAGAAAAACTGTTTTTT	CASSSRPPEEKLFF
TRBV7-2	NA	NA	TRBJ2-2	TGTGCCAGCAGCTTATTTTTAACGTCCGGGGAGCTGTTTTTT	CASSLFLTSGELFF
TRBV5-1	TRBD2	many	TRBJ2-1	TGCGCCAGCAGCTTACAGCGGGGGTCGACCGATGAGCAGTTCTTC	CASSLQRGSTDEQFF
TRBV19	NA	few	TRBJ2-1	TGTGCCAGTAGTATAGGGCGGGAATACAATGAGCAGTTCTTC	CASSIGREYNEQFF
TRBV12-3/TRBV12-4	NA	few	TRBJ2-2	TGTGCCAGCAGTTCCGGTACAACTCACACCGGGGAGCTGTTTTTT	CASSSGTTHTGELFF
TRBV7-6	NA	few	TRBJ1-4	TGTGCCAGCACTCGACAGGAGGGTGAAAAACTGTTTTTT	CASTRQEGEKLFF
TRBV20-1	NA	many	TRBJ2-5	TGCAGTGCTACCGATCAGGGAACCCTGGGGACCCAGTACTTC	CSATDQGTLGTQYF
TRBV19	TRBD1	NA	TRBJ1-1	TGTGCCAGTAGCCCCTCGGACCTACAGGGGACTGAAGCTTTCTTT	CASSPSDLQGTEAFF
TRBV7-9	NA	many	TRBJ2-3	TGTGCCAGCAGCTTAGCTCGACTAGTTATGGATACGCAGTATTTT	CASSLARLVMDTQYF
TRBV6-6	NA	many	TRBJ2-1	TGTGCCAGCAGTCCCTACGATAGAAATGAGCAGTTCTTC	CASSPYDRNEQFF
TRBV3-1	NA	many	TRBJ2-7	TGTGCCAGCAGCCAAGACTTGTTCTCCTACGAGCAGTACTTC	CASSQDLFSYEQYF
TRBV7-9	TRBD2	many	TRBJ2-3	TGTGCCAGCAGCTCTGCGGGAGGTTCGATAGATACGCAGTATTTT	CASSSAGGSIDTQYF
TRBV7-2	TRBD1	many	TRBJ1-2	TGTGCCAGCAGCTTAGCGCTGCTCACAGGGGGTGGAAATGGCTACACCTTC	CASSLALLTGGGNGYTF
TRBV30	NA	NA	TRBJ1-4	TGTGCCTGGAGTGTATATGAAAAACTGTTTTTT	CAWSVYEKLFF
TRBV7-2	TRBD2	many	TRBJ2-1	TGTGCCAGCAGCTTAGTTTATCTAGCGGGGGAAGTTGAGCAGTTCTTC	CASSLVYLAGEVEQFF